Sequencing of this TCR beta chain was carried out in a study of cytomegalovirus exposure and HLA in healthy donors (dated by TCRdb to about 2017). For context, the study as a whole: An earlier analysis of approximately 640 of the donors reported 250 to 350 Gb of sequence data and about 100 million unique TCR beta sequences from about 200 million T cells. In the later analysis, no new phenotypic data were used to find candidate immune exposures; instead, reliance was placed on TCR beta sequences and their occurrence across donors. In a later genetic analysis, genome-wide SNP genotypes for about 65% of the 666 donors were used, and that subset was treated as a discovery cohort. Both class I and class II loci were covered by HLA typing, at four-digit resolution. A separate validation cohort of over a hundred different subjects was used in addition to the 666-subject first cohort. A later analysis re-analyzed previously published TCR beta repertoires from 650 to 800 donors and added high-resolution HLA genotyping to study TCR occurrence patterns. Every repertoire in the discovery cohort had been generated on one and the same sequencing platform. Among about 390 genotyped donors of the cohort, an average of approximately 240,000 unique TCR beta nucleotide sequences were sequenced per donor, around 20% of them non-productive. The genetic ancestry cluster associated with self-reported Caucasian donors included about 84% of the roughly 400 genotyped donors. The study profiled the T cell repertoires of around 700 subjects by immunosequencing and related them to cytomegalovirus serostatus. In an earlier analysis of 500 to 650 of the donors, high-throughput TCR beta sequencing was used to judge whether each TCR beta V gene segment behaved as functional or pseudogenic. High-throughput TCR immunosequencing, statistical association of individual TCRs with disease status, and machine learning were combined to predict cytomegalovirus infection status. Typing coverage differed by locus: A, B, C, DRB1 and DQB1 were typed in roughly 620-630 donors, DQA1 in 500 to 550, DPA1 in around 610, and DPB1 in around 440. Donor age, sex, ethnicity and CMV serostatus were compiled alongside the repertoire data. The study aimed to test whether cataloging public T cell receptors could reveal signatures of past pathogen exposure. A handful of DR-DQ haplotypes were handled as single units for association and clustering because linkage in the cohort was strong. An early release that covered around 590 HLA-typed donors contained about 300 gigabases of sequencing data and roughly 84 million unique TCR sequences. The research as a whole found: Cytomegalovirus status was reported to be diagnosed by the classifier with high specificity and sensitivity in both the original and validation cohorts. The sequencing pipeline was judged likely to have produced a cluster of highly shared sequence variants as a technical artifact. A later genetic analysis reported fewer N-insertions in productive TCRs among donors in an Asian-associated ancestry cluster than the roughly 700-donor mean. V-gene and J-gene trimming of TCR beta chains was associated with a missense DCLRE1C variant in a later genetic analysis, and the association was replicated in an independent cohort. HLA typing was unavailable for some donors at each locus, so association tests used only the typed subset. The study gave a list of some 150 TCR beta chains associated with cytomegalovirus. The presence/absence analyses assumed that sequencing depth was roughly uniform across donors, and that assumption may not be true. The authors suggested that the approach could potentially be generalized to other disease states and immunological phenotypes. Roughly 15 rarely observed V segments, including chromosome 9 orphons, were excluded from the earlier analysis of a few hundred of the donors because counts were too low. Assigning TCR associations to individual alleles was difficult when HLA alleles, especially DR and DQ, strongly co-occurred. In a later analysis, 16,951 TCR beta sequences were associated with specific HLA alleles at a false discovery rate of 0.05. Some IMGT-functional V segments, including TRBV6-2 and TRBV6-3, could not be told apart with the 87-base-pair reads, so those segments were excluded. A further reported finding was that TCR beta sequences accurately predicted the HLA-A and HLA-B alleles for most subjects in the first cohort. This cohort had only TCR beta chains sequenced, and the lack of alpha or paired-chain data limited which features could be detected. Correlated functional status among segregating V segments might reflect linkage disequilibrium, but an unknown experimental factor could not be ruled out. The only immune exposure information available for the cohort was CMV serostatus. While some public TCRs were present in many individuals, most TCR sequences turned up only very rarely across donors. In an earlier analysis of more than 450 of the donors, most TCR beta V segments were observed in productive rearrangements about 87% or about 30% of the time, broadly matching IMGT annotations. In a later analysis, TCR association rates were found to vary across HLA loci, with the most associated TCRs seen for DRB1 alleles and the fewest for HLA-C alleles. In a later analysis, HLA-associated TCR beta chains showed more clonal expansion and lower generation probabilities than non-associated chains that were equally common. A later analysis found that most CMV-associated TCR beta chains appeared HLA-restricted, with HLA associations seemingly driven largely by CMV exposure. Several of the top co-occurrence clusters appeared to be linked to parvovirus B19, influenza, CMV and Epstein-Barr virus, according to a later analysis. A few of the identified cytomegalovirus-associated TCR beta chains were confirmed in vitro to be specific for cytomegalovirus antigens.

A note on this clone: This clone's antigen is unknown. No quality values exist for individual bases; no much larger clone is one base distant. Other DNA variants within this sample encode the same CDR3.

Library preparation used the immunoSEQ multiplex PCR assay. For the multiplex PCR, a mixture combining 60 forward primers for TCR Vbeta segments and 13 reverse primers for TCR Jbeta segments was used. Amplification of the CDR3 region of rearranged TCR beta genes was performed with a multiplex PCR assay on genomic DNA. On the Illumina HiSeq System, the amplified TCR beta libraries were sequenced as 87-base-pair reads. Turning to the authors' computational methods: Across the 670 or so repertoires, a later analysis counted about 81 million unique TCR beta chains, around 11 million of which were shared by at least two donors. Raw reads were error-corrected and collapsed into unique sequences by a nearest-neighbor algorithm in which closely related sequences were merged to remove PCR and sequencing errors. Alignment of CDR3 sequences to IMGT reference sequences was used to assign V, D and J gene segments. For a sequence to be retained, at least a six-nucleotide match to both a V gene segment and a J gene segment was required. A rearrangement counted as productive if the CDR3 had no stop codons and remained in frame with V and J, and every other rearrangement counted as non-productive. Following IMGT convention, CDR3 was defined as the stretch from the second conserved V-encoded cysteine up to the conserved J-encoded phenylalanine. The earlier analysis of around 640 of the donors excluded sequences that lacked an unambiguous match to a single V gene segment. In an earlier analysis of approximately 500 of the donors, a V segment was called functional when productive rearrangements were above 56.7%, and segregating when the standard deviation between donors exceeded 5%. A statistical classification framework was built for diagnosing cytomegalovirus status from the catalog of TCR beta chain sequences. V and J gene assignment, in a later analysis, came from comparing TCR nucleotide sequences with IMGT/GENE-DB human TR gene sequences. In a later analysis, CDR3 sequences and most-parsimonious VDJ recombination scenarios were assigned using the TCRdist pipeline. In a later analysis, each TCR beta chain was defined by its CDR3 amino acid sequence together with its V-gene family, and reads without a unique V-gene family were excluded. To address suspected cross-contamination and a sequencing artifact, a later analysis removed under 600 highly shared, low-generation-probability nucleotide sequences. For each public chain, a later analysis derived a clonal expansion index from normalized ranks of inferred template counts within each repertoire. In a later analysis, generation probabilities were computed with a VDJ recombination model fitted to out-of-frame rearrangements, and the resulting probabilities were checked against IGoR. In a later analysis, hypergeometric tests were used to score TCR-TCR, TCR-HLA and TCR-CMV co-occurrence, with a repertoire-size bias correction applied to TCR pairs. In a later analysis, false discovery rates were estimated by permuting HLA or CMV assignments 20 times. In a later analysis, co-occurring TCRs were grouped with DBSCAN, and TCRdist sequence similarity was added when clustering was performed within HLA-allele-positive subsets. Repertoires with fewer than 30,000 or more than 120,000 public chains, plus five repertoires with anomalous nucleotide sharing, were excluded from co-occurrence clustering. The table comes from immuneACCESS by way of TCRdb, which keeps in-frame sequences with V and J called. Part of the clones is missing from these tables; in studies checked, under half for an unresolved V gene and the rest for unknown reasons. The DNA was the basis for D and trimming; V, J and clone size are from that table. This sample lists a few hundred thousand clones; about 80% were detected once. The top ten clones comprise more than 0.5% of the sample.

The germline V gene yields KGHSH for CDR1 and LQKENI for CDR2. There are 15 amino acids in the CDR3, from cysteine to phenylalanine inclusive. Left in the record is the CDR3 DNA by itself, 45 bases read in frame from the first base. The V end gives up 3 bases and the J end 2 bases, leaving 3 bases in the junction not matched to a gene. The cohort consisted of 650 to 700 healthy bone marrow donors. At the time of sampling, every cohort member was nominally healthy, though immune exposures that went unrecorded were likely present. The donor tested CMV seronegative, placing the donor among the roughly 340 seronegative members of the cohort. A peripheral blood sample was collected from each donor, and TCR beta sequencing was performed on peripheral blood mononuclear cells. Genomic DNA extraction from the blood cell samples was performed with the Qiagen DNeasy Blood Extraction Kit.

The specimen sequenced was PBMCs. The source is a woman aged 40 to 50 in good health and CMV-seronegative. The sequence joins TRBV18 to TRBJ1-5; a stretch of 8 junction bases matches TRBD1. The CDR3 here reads CASSPTGGGNQPQHF. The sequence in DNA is TGTGCCAGCTCACCCACAGGGGGAGGCAATCAGCCCCAGCATTTT. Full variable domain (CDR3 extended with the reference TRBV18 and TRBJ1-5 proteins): NAGVMQNPRHLVRRRGQEARLRCSPMKGHSHVYWYRQLPEEGLKFMVYLQKENIIDESGMPKERFSAEFPKEGPSILRIQQVVRGDSAAYFCASSPTGGGNQPQHFGDGTRLSIL.